One T cell receptor beta chain is described in this entry. What it recognizes is unknown. The length of the CDR3 is 15 residues. Per germline, CDR1 SGHAT and CDR2 FQNNGV. The V gene end was trimmed by 5 bases and the J gene end by 9 bases; junction bases not matched to a gene: 13. This sample is part of a study of shared clonotypes between healthy human individuals. Study details: Contributing individuals were two females and three males aged 18 to 49. General observations from the study: It was observed that roughly 5.5% of naive CD4 clonotypes were shared across a handful of donors. Relative to clonotypes present in all four donors, those not shared had lower generation probabilities.

The DNA input per sorted-subset replicate PCR was about 220 ng, corresponding to roughly 30,000 T cell genomes. Profiling relied on immunoSEQ multiplex PCR, and the TCRdb table lists in-frame clones only, not all of them. Of some 1,400,000 clones listed, roughly 96% are singletons. The receptor was isolated from a man younger than 40 in good health. The chain links TRBV11-2 to TRBJ2-1; TRBD2 agrees at 7 bases. The material sequenced was naive CD4+ T cells sorted from blood. Subset here: CD45RA+ positively selected. CDR3 sequence: CASSQKGLGVSEQFF. In DNA form, the CDR3 reads TGTGCCAGCAGCCAAAAAGGACTAGGGGTTTCTGAGCAGTTCTTC.